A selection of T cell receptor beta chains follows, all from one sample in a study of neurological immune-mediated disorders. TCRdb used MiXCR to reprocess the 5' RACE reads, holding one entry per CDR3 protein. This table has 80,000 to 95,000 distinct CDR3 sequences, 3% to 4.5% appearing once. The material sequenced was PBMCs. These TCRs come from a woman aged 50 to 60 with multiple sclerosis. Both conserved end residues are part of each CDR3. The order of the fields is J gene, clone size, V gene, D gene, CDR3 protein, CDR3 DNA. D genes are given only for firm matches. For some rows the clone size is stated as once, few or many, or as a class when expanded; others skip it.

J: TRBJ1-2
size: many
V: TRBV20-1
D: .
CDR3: CSARDRLAGYTF
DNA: TGCAGTGCTAGAGATAGACTAGCTGGCTACACCTTC

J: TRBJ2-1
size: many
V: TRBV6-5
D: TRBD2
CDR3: CASSQDTSGVYNEQFF
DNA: TGTGCCAGCAGTCAAGATACTAGCGGGGTCTACAATGAGCAGTTCTTC

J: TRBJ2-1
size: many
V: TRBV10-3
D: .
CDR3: CAISAGYEQFF
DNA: TGTGCCATCAGTGCTGGTTATGAGCAGTTCTTC

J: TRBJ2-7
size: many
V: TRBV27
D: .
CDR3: CASSSGPKPYEQYF
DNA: TGTGCCAGCAGTTCCGGACCTAAACCGTACGAGCAGTACTTC

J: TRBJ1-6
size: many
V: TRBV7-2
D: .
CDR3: CASSLGFSLASPLHF
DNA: TGTGCCAGCAGCTTGGGCTTCTCCCTGGCGTCACCCCTCCACTTT

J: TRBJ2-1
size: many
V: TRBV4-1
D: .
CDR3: CASSQGVEQFF
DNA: TGCGCCAGCAGCCAAGGGGTCGAGCAGTTCTTC

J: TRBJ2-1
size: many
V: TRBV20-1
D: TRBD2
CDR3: CSASSGGGEQFF
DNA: TGCAGTGCGTCTAGCGGGGGTGGTGAGCAGTTCTTC

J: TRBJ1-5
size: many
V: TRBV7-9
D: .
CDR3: CASSTSTGSQPQHF
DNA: TGTGCCAGCAGCACCTCAACAGGGAGTCAGCCCCAGCATTTT

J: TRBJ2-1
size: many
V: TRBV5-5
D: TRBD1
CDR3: CASSYGQGKVNEQFF
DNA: TGTGCCAGCAGCTATGGACAGGGGAAGGTCAATGAGCAGTTCTTC

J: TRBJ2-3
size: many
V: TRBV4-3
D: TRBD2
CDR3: CASSQAWAGGAYTDTQYF
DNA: TGCGCCAGCAGCCAAGCCTGGGCGGGGGGCGCCTACACAGATACGCAGTATTTT

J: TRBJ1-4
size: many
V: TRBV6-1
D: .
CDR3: CASSERMATSNEKLFF
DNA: TGTGCCAGCAGTGAAAGGATGGCGACGTCTAATGAAAAACTGTTTTTT

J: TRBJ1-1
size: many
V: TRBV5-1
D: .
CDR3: CASSLAGTMAEAFF
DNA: TGCGCCAGCAGCTTGGCAGGGACGATGGCTGAAGCTTTCTTT

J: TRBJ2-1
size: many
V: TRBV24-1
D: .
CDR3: CATSDTTGTFSSYNEQFF
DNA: TGTGCCACCAGTGATACGACAGGCACCTTTAGCTCCTACAATGAGCAGTTCTTC

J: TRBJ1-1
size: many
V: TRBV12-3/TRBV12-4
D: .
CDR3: CASSFAGQGTEAFF
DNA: TGTGCCAGCAGTTTCGCGGGGCAGGGCACTGAAGCTTTCTTT

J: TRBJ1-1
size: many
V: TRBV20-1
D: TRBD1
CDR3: CSALRPGGKDTEAFF
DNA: TGCAGTGCTTTGAGGCCAGGGGGGAAGGACACTGAAGCTTTCTTT

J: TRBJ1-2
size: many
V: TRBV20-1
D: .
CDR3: CSARRGGVNYGYTF
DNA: TGCAGTGCTAGAAGGGGGGGCGTAAACTATGGCTACACCTTC

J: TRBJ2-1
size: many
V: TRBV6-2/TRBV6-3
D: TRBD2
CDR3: CASSYGGLAGETYNEQFF
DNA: TGTGCCAGCAGTTACGGGGGGCTAGCGGGTGAAACCTACAATGAGCAGTTCTTC

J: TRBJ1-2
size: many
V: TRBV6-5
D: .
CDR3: CASVTPMGGGYGYTF
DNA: TGTGCCAGCGTAACTCCAATGGGGGGCGGCTATGGCTACACCTTC

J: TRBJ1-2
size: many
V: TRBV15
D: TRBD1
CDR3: CATRASGTAGYTF
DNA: TGTGCCACCAGAGCCTCCGGGACAGCGGGCTACACCTTC

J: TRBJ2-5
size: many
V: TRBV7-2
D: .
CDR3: CASRSGETQYF
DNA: TGTGCCAGTAGAAGTGGGGAGACCCAGTACTTC

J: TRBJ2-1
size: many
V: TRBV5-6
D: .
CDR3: CASSLGRLRNEQFF
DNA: TGTGCCAGCAGCTTGGGAAGGTTACGAAATGAGCAGTTCTTC

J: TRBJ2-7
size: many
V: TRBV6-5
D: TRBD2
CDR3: CASSRLAGGWEQYF
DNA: TGTGCCAGCAGTCGACTAGCGGGGGGCTGGGAGCAGTACTTC

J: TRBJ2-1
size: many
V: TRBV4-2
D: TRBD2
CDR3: CASSQEPGRGGLNEQFF
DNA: TGTGCCAGCAGCCAAGAGCCCGGGCGGGGGGGCCTGAATGAGCAGTTCTTC

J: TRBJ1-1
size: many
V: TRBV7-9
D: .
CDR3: CASQLAASSTEAFF
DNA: TGTGCCAGCCAGCTAGCAGCTTCCTCCACTGAAGCTTTCTTT

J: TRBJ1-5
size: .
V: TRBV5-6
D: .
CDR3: CASSHSIGGNKTQNF
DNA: TGTGCCAGCAGCCACTCCATCGGGGGCAATAAGACCCAGAATTTT

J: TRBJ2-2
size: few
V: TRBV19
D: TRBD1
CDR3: CASIGQGANTGELFF
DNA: TGTGCCAGTATAGGACAGGGGGCGAACACCGGGGAGCTGTTTTTT

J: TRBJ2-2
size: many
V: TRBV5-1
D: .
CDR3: CASSLELTRNTGELFF
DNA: TGCGCCAGCAGCTTGGAACTCACGAGGAACACCGGGGAGCTGTTTTTT

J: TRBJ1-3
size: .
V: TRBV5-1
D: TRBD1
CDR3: CASSPWDSGNTIYF
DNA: TGCGCCAGCAGCCCCTGGGACAGCGGAAACACCATATATTTT

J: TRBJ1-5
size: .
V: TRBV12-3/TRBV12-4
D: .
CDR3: CDISRGNQPQHF
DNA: TGTGACATCTCGCGGGGGAATCAGCCCCAGCATTTT

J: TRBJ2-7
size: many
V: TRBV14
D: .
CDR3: CASSQLSGRPREQYF
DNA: TGTGCCAGCAGCCAGCTCTCGGGACGGCCCCGCGAGCAGTACTTC

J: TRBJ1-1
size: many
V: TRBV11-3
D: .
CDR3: CASRASRDATEAFF
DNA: TGTGCCAGCCGTGCTTCTAGGGACGCCACTGAAGCTTTCTTT

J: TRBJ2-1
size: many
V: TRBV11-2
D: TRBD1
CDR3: CASSLRGRAYNEQFF
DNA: TGTGCCAGCAGCTTAAGGGGGCGCGCCTACAATGAGCAGTTCTTC

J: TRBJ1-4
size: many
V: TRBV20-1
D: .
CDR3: CSWGARTRSEKLFF
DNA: TGCAGTTGGGGGGCCCGAACTAGATCTGAAAAACTGTTTTTT

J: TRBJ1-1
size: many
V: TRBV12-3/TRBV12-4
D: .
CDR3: CASSFRQKPNEAFF
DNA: TGTGCCAGCAGTTTCCGCCAAAAGCCAAATGAAGCTTTCTTT

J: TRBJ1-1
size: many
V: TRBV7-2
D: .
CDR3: CASTPAGVKTEAFF
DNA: TGTGCCAGCACTCCGGCGGGGGTTAAAACTGAAGCTTTCTTT

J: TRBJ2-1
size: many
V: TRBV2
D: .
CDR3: CASSEASSYNEQFF
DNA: TGTGCCAGCAGTGAAGCGAGCTCCTACAATGAGCAGTTCTTC

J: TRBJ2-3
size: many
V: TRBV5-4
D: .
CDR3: CASSLAASMVDTQYF
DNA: TGTGCCAGCAGCTTGGCCGCTAGCATGGTCGATACGCAGTATTTT

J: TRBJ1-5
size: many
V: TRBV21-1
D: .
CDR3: CASRQNSNQPQHF
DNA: TGTGCCAGCCGACAGAATAGCAATCAGCCCCAGCATTTT

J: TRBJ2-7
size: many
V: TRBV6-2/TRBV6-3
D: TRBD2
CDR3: CASSYASSGYYEQYF
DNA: TGTGCCAGCAGTTACGCGTCTAGCGGCTACTACGAGCAGTACTTC

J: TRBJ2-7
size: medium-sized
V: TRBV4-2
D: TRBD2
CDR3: CASSQDASGGGYEQYF
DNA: TGTGCCAGCAGCCAAGACGCTAGCGGGGGAGGATACGAGCAGTACTTC

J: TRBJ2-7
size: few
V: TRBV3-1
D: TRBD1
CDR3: CASSLRTGAYEQYF
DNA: TGTGCCAGCAGCCTTCGGACAGGGGCGTACGAGCAGTACTTC

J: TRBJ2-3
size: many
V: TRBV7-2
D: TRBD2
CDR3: CASSSGLAVSTDTQYF
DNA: TGTGCCAGCAGCTCGGGACTAGCTGTTAGCACAGATACGCAGTATTTT

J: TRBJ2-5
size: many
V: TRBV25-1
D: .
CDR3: CASSETGRAETQYF
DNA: TGTGCCAGCAGTGAAACAGGCAGGGCGGAGACCCAGTACTTC

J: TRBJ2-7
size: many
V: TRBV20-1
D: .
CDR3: CSAKTHLRNYEQYF
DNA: TGCAGTGCTAAGACCCACCTCCGAAACTACGAGCAGTACTTC

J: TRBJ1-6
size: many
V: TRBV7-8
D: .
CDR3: CASSLGGGYRNSPLHF
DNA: TGTGCCAGCAGCTTAGGTGGCGGGTACAGAAATTCACCCCTCCACTTT

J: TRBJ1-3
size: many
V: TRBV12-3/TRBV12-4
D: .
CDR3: CASPIQTGPLSGNTIYF
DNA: TGTGCCAGTCCGATACAAACAGGACCGCTCTCTGGAAACACCATATATTTT

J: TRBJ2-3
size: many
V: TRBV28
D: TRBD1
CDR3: CASTKGGLVTDTQYF
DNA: TGTGCCAGCACCAAAGGGGGCTTGGTCACAGATACGCAGTATTTT

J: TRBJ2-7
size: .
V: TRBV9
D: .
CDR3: CASSVDAGASYEQYF
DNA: TGTGCCAGCAGCGTAGATGCAGGGGCCTCTTACGAGCAGTACTTC